Listed here are 14 T cell receptor beta chains from one sample, sequenced in a study of identical twins. TCRdb independently ran MiXCR on the 5' RACE reads; one entry per CDR3 protein. The repertoire holds 200,000 to 250,000 distinct CDR3 sequences, with 11% to 15% as singletons. The sample taken for sequencing was memory (CD45RO+) T cells sorted from blood. Receptor source: a woman aged 18-30 years in good health.

This clonotype was detected ten times or more. The chain couples TRBV7-6 to TRBJ1-1; maybe TRBD1 (6 bases). The CDR3 sequence is 15 residues long. CDR1 is SGHVS, CDR2 FNYEAQ, per germline. Trimming took 5 bases from V and 7 from J, leaving 20 bases between them. CDR3 nucleotides: TGTGCCAGCAGCGAATTCCAACAGGGCCGATTTGAAGCTTTCTTT. As protein: CASSEFQQGRFEAFF.

V usage is TRBV4-2 and J usage is TRBJ1-1; no reliable D call. Germline CDR1 is LGHNA and CDR2 is YNFKEQ. With 1 base removed from V and 1 base from J, the gap between germline ends came to 7 bases. The CDR3 spans 14 residues. The CDR3 DNA follows: TGTGCCAGCAGCCAAGTTGTGACGAACACTGAAGCTTTCTTT. Protein: CASSQVVTNTEAFF.

The chain has TRBV29-1 and TRBJ2-1; D possibly corresponds to TRBD2 (5 bases). This CDR3 is 15 amino acids long. Per germline, CDR1 SQVTM and CDR2 ANQGSEA. The ends were cut back, 6 bases at V and 5 bases at J, with 20 bases in the middle. The chain's CDR3 is CSVSRTAAGDNEQFF. CDR3 in DNA: TGCAGCGTCTCGCGGACCGCCGCCGGGGACAATGAGCAGTTCTTC.

This clonotype has more than one count but fewer than ten. This chain joins TRBV27 and TRBJ1-5; D ambiguous. V lost 4 bases, J lost 3 bases, and 7 bases lay in between. CDR1 and CDR2 (germline): MNHEY, SMNVEV (reference sequence). The CDR3 covers 13 residues. The CDR3 coding sequence is TGTGCCAGCAGTTACGAATTCAATCAGCCCCAGCATTTT. As protein: CASSYEFNQPQHF.

In this sample, this clonotype turned up a few times. The rearrangement uses TRBV29-1 and TRBJ2-1; no clear D. The CDR3 is 14 residues long. CDR1 is SQVTM and CDR2 is ANQGSEA in the germline V gene. V gave up 4 bases and J gave up 1 base, with 11 bases separating them. CDR3 DNA: TGCAGCGTTGCATTGGCCAAATCCTACAATGAGCAGTTCTTC. This encodes CSVALAKSYNEQFF.

The chain links TRBV2 to TRBJ2-5; possible D gene TRBD1, 5 bases. This CDR3 is 17 amino acids long. Germline V gives CDR1 SNHLY, CDR2 FYNNEI. The ends were cut back, 4 bases at V and 4 bases at J, with 22 bases in the middle. DNA of the CDR3: TGTGCCAGCAGTGGAGACTTTATTAGCAGGGTCGTAGAGACCCAGTACTTC. Its protein is CASSGDFISRVVETQYF.

The sample holds many counts of this clonotype. The rearrangement joins TRBV12-3 or TRBV12-4 to TRBJ1-1, with D unresolved. The CDR3 is 14 amino acids. Trimming took 3 bases from V and 3 from J, leaving 11 bases between them. The CDR3 region is CASSLSGGDTEAFF. In nucleotides, the CDR3 is TGTGCCAGCAGTTTGTCGGGTGGGGACACTGAAGCTTTCTTT.

In its sample, this clonotype was seen a few times. The rearrangement joins TRBV7-2 to TRBJ2-2; TRBD1 aligns across 9 bases. J was trimmed by 5 bases and V by 5 bases; bases with no gene match: 9. The CDR3 covers 16 residues. Germline lookup yields CDR1 SGHTA and CDR2 FQGNSA. The CDR3 nucleotides are TGTGCCAGCAGCCTCAAAGTGACAGGGGGTACCGGGGAGCTGTTTTTT. Its translation is CASSLKVTGGTGELFF.

The chain couples TRBV20-1 to TRBJ2-1, with D possibly being TRBD2 (6 bases). Trimming removed 5 bases at V and 8 bases at J, with 10 bases between. CDR1 is DFQATT, CDR2 SNEGSKA, per germline (reference sequence). The CDR3 has 11 residues. CDR3 loop: CSAATSDEQFF. DNA for the CDR3: TGCAGTGCTGCGACTAGTGATGAGCAGTTCTTC.

V gene TRBV25-1 combines with J gene TRBJ2-1; D unclear. This CDR3 is 11 amino acids long. Germline loops: CDR1 MGHDK, CDR2 SYGVNS. V lost 5 bases, J lost 13 bases, and 12 bases lay in between. The CDR3, as DNA: TGTGCCAGCAGTTCAAGCCGCGTTCAGTTCTTC. Translation: CASSSSRVQFF.

This clonotype was seen repeatedly, ten times or more. The chain recombines TRBV12-3 or TRBV12-4 with TRBJ2-1, with D uncertain. This CDR3 region has 11 residues. Trimming removed 3 bases from V and 8 bases from J, with 5 bases in between. The CDR3: CASSFRDEQFF. CDR3 bases: TGTGCCAGCAGTTTTCGGGATGAGCAGTTCTTC.

This rearrangement joins TRBV4-3 to TRBJ2-7; 15 bases are shared with TRBD2. V lost 2 bases to trimming and J lost 5 bases; unmatched junction nucleotides: 10. The germline gives CDR1 LGHNA, CDR2 YSLEER. The CDR3 has 18 amino acids. Here the CDR3 reads CASSQLQRGLAGGDEQYF. The CDR3 DNA sequence: TGCGCCAGCAGCCAACTCCAACGGGGACTAGCGGGAGGCGACGAGCAGTACTTC.

Only a few counts were recorded for this clonotype. The chain employs TRBV5-5 and TRBJ1-6; 7 bases are shared with TRBD1. The CDR3 extends over 14 amino acids. Germline V CDR1 and CDR2: SGHKS, YYEKEE (reference sequence). Unmatched junction bases numbered 5, after V lost 2 bases and J lost 9 bases. In nucleotides, the CDR3 is TGTGCCAGCAGCTTTACGACAGGGACTTCACCCCTCCACTTT. Encoded protein: CASSFTTGTSPLHF.

A few counts support this clonotype. The V and J genes are TRBV9 and TRBJ1-3; D is possibly TRBD1 (6 bases). This CDR3 contains 18 residues. Germline loops: CDR1 SGDLS, CDR2 YYNGEE. V was clipped by 1 base and J by 0 bases, with 17 bases between them. In DNA, the CDR3 is TGTGCCAGCAGCGTATGGGGGGCGGAAGGTGGCTCTGGAAACACCATATATTTT. As protein: CASSVWGAEGGSGNTIYF.